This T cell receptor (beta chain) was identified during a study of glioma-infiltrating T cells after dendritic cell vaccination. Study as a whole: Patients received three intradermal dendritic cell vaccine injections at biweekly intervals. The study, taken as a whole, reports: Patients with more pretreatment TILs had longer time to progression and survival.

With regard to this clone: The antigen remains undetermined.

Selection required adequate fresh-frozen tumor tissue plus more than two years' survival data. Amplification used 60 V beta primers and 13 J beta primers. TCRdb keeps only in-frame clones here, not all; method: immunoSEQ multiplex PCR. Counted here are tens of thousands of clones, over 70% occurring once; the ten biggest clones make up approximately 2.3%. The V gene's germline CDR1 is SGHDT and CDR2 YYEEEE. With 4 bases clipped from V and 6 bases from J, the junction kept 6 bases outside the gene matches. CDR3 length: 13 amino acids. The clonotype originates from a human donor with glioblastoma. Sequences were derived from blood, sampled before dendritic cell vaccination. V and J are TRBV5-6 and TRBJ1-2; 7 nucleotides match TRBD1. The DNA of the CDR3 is TGTGCCAGCAGCCCCCAGACAGGGAATGGCTACACCTTC. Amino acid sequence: CASSPQTGNGYTF.